The 2 T cell receptor beta chains below were found in one sample sequenced in a study of CD8 T cells in Susac syndrome. Reverse transcription of roughly 0.5 to 1 ug RNA used random hexamers. A single record per CDR3 protein comes from TCRdb applying MiXCR to the immunoSEQ multiplex PCR reads. The data contain fewer than 150,000 distinct CDR3 sequences, 90% to 95% of them singletons. Sequences were obtained from CD8+ T cells from PBMCs. The receptors come from a human donor in good health.

This sequence joins TRBV27 and TRBJ2-7; 9 nucleotides match TRBD2. V shed 4 bases and J 2 bases; nucleotides not matched to a gene: 9. CDR3 length: 16 amino acids. The germline V gene encodes CDR1 MNHEY and CDR2 SMNVEV (reference sequence). The CDR3 sequence is CASSWAGGGPTYEQYF. CDR3 DNA sequence: TGTGCCAGCAGTTGGGCGGGAGGGGGGCCTACCTACGAGCAGTACTTC.

This clonotype was observed once. The germline gene is not matched at one end of the junction; a read error may be the cause. The chain joins TRBV5-1 to TRBJ2-2; the D is unclear. The CDR3 is made up of 15 amino acids. The germline V gene encodes CDR1 SGHRS and CDR2 YFSETQ. The DNA for the CDR3 is TGCGTCAGCAGCTTGTGGGATTCGCTCACCGGGGAGCTGTTTTTT. Its translation: CVSSLWDSLTGELFF.